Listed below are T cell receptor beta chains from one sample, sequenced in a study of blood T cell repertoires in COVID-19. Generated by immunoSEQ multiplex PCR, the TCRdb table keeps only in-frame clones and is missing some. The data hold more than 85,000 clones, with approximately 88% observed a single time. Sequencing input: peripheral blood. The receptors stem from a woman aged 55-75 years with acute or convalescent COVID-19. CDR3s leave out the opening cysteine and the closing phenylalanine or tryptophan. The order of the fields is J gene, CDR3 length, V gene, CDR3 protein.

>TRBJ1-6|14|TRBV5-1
ASSSGQGLNNSPLH
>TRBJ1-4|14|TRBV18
ASSPRQVVGGEKLF
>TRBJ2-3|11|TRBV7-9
ASSPLLTDTQY
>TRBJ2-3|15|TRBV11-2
ASSLRLAVRGADTQY
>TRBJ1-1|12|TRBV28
ASSPRTGNTEAF
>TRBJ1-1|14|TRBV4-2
ASSQGPTGGRSEAF
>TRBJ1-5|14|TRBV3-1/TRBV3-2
ASSHSWSSGNQPQH
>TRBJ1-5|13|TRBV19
ASSIADTSNQPQH
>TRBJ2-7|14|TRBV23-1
ASSQSLNRDSYEQY
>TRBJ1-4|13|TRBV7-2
ASSPGDTANEKLF
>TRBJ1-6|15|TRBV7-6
ASSLGGGVRHNSPLH
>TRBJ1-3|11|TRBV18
ASSQDRGNTIY
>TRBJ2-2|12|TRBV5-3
ASLTAQNTGELF
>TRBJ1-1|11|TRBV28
ASSFGWSTEAF
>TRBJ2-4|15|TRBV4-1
ASSHEAGGLAKNIQY
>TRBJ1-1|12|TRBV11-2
ASSLGGGVSEAF
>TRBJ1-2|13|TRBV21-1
ASSNCRTGWGGYT
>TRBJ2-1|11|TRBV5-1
ASSLGRPNEQF
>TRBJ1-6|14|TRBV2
ASSVDRGTYNSPLH